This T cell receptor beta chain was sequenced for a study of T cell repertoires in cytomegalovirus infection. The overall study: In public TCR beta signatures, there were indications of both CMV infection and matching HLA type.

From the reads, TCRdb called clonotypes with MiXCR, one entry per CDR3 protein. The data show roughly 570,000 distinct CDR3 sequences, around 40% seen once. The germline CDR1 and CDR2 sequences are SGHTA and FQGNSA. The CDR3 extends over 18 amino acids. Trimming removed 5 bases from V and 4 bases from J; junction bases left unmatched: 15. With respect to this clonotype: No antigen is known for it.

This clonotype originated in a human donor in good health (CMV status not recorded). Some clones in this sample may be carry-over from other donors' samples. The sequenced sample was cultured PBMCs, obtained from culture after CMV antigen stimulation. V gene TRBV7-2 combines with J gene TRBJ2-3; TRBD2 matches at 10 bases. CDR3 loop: CASSVRGGSGRLADTQYF. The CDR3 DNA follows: TGTGCCAGCAGCGTTCGCGGAGGTAGCGGGAGGTTGGCAGATACGCAGTATTTT. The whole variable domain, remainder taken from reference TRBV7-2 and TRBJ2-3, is GAGVSQSPSNKVTEKGKDVELRCDPISGHTALYWYRQSLGQGLEFLIYFQGNSAPDKSGLPSDRFSAERTGGSVSTLTIQRTQQEDSAVYLCASSVRGGSGRLADTQYFGPGTRLTVL.